These 23 T cell receptor beta chains were all obtained from the same sample, sequenced in a study of blood T cells in healthy people across ages. Next came a second PCR, run for roughly 6 to 11 cycles, which used a sample-barcoded 5' primer along with a J-beta primer mix. A single record per CDR3 protein comes from TCRdb applying MiXCR to the 5' RACE reads. The sample holds about 1,500,000 distinct CDR3 sequences, around two fifths seen once. Sequenced sample: blood. These receptors came from a young woman in good health.

CDR3 nucleotides: TGTGCCAGCAGCTCGCCTGGCAATTCACCCCTCCACTTT. Translated: CASSSPGNSPLHF. The V call is TRBV11-2, the J call TRBJ1-6, with unresolved D. The CDR3 runs to 13 residues. V gave up 4 bases and J gave up 7 bases, with 8 bases separating them. Germline-derived CDR1 and CDR2 are SGHAT and FQNNGV.

The CDR3 reads CASLASDRGEQYF. As DNA, the CDR3 is TGTGCCAGCTTAGCGTCGGACAGGGGCGAGCAGTACTTC. The rearrangement links TRBV28 to TRBJ2-7, with 9 bases that match TRBD1. The length of the CDR3 is 13 residues. Trimming took 8 bases from V and 6 from J; bases not matched to a gene: 8. Germline-derived CDR1 and CDR2 are MDHEN and SYDVKM.

The chain's CDR3 is CASTEAGAHEQYF. The CDR3 DNA sequence: TGTGCCAGCACCGAGGCGGGGGCACACGAGCAGTACTTC. J is TRBJ2-7 and V is TRBV27, with D tentatively TRBD2 (7 bases). The CDR3 totals 13 residues. Trimming shortened V by 7 bases and J by 5 bases, and 15 bases separated the two germline ends. Germline loops: CDR1 MNHEY, CDR2 SMNVEV (reference sequence).

The chain joins TRBV6-5 to TRBJ1-2, with D perhaps TRBD1 (5 bases). The CDR3 length is 15 residues. Between the trimmed V and J ends, which lost 2 bases and 0 bases, there was a span of 10 bases. Germline CDR1 and CDR2: MNHEY and SVGAGI. The CDR3 DNA follows: TGTGCCAGCAGTTACGGGGGAATTCCTAACTATGGCTACACCTTC. Encoded protein: CASSYGGIPNYGYTF.

The chain combines TRBV30 with TRBJ1-4; a possible D gene is TRBD1 (6 bases). The germline V gene encodes CDR1 GTSNPN and CDR2 SVGIG (reference sequence). V was shortened by 4 bases and J by 15 bases, with 18 bases between the two germline ends. There are 12 residues in the CDR3. The CDR3 region is CAWTPPGAGVFF. CDR3 sequence (DNA): TGTGCCTGGACGCCGCCGGGGGCCGGGGTGTTTTTT.

V usage is TRBV20-1 and J usage is TRBJ2-3; TRBD2 agrees at 10 bases. With 0 bases clipped from V and 0 bases from J, the junction kept 6 bases outside the gene matches. This CDR3 spans 17 amino acids. CDR1 is DFQATT and CDR2 is SNEGSKA in the germline V gene (reference sequence). CDR3 amino acids: CSARETSGPTSTDTQYF. The CDR3 nucleotides read TGCAGTGCTAGAGAGACTAGCGGGCCTACTAGCACAGATACGCAGTATTTT.

This chain joins TRBV6-4 and TRBJ2-5, with 11 bases aligning to TRBD2. The germline CDR1 and CDR2 sequences are MRHNA and SNTAGT. V lost 3 bases and J lost 11; bases outside the gene matches: 11. The length of the CDR3 is 15 residues. CDR3 sequence (DNA): TGTGCCAGCAGTGAGACTAGCGGGGTCAACAATGAGCAGTACTTC. Translated, it gives CASSETSGVNNEQYF.

The V gene is TRBV2, the J gene TRBJ1-2; D gene unclear. Trimming left V 4 bases short and J 8 bases short, with 14 bases between. This CDR3 comprises 13 residues. Germline assignment: CDR1 SNHLY and CDR2 FYNNEI. CDR3 in DNA: TGTGCCAGCAGTGGCCTTCAGGCGGGAGGCTACACCTTC. It yields the protein CASSGLQAGGYTF.

This clonotype has a handful of counts. The rearrangement joins TRBV6-2 or TRBV6-3 to TRBJ1-2; 7 bases agree with TRBD1. With 5 bases clipped from V and 7 bases from J, the junction kept 10 bases outside the gene matches. The CDR3 totals 14 residues. Germline CDR1 reads MNHEY; CDR2 reads SVGEGT. The CDR3 DNA reads as TGTGCCAGCAGTCGCGATAACAGGGGCGGTGGCTACACCTTC. Its protein product is CASSRDNRGGGYTF.

Only a few counts were recorded for this clonotype. The chain has TRBV5-8 and TRBJ2-3; D remains unclear. This CDR3 region has 15 residues. Per the germline V gene, CDR1 is SGHTS and CDR2 is YDEGEE. Trimming took 1 base from V and 0 from J, leaving 9 bases between them. CDR3 in amino acids: CASSLLRVSTDTQYF. The CDR3 nucleotides read TGTGCCAGCAGCTTGTTACGAGTAAGCACAGATACGCAGTATTTT.

This clonotype was counted a few times. Here the CDR3 DNA reads TGTGCCAGCAGTGATCAGGGTGGTGAGCAGTTCTTC. This encodes CASSDQGGEQFF. The genes are TRBV12-3 or TRBV12-4 and TRBJ2-1, with D maybe TRBD1 (5 bases). V shed 5 bases and J shed 9 bases, with 11 bases lying between them. The CDR3 consists of 12 residues.

V gene TRBV4-1 combines with J gene TRBJ1-2; unclear D gene. V was trimmed by 1 base and J by 0 bases, leaving 9 bases between them. CDR1 is MGHRA, CDR2 YSYEKL, per germline. This CDR3 comprises 15 residues. The CDR3 loop reads CASSQVGRSNYGYTF. The CDR3 DNA reads TGCGCCAGCAGCCAAGTAGGCAGATCTAACTATGGCTACACCTTC.

V and J are TRBV5-1 and TRBJ1-2; TRBD1 aligns across 7 bases. J lost 2 bases, V lost 4 bases, and 11 bases had no gene match. The CDR3 is 16 amino acids. The V gene's germline CDR1 is SGHRS and CDR2 YFSETQ. The CDR3 protein is CASSTNDRAGNYGYTF. In nucleotides, the CDR3 is TGCGCCAGCAGCACCAATGACAGGGCAGGAAACTATGGCTACACCTTC. Looking up the rest from reference TRBV5-1 and TRBJ1-2 gives the full variable domain: KAGVTQTPRYLIKTRGQQVTLSCSPISGHRSVSWYQQTPGQGLQFLFEYFSETQRNKGNFPGRFSGRQFSNSRSEMNVSTLELGDSALYLCASSTNDRAGNYGYTFGSGTRLTVV.

A note on this clonotype: Since a much larger clone is just one base distant, this may be a read error. This chain connects TRBV4-2 to TRBJ2-1, with TRBD2 matching 10 bases. CDR1 and CDR2 from the germline V gene are LGHNA and YNFKEQ. The CDR3 loop spans 15 amino acids. In DNA, the CDR3 is TGTGCCATCAGCCAAAGCGGGGGGGCCCACAATGAGCAGTTCTTC. Protein product: CAISQSGGAHNEQFF.

The rearrangement joins TRBV27 to TRBJ2-1; D perhaps matches TRBD2 (7 bases). Trimming took 5 bases from V and 3 from J, leaving 17 bases between them. Germline V gives CDR1 MNHEY, CDR2 SMNVEV (reference sequence). The CDR3 is 16 residues long. DNA of the CDR3: TGTGCCAGCAGTCCCGACCAAGGGGGGGGCTACAATGAGCAGTTCTTC. It is translated as CASSPDQGGGYNEQFF.

This clonotype was found many times. V usage is TRBV13 and J usage is TRBJ2-1; D unresolved. Germline CDR1 is PRHDT and CDR2 is FYEKMQ (reference sequence). Trimming removed 3 bases at V and 5 bases at J, with 17 bases between. The CDR3 sequence is 16 residues long. The CDR3 DNA sequence: TGTGCCAGCAGCTTCGGACCCCCCGACGGACACAATGAGCAGTTCTTC. Amino acid sequence: CASSFGPPDGHNEQFF.

This clonotype was seen only a few times. The chain uses TRBV4-1 and TRBJ1-2; tentative D call: TRBD1 (5 bases). Germline V gives CDR1 MGHRA, CDR2 YSYEKL. This CDR3 has 14 amino acids. V lost 3 bases, J lost 3 bases, and 11 bases lay in between. The CDR3 sequence: CASSHTGTYYGYTF. The CDR3 nucleotides are TGCGCCAGCAGCCACACCGGGACTTACTATGGCTACACCTTC.

This sequence joins TRBV27 and TRBJ2-5; the D gene could be TRBD1 or TRBD2 (6 bases each). The J call may not be correct, given that the DNA end is closer to TRBJ2-7. The CDR3 runs to 15 residues. Germline CDR1 reads MNHEY; CDR2 reads SMNVEV (reference sequence). CDR3 amino acids: CASSLGARGAYEQYF. The CDR3 nucleotides read TGTGCCAGCAGTTTGGGGGCTAGGGGGGCCTACGAGCAGTACTTC.

For this clonotype: The junction does not match germline at one end; this may be a read error. The CDR3 spells CSARDPGGGNKEQFF. Written as DNA, the CDR3 is TGCAGTGCTAGAGACCCCGGCGGGGGTAACAAGGAGCAGTTCTTC. The chain has TRBV20-1 and TRBJ2-1; 7 bases agree with TRBD2. CDR3 length: 15 amino acids. Germline V gene data show CDR1 as DFQATT and CDR2 as SNEGSKA (reference sequence).

Regarding this clonotype: One end of the junction fails to match germline, which may point to a read error. V is TRBV7-9 and J is TRBJ1-2, with TRBD1 matching over 7 bases. Germline CDR1 SEHNR, CDR2 FQNEAQ (reference sequence). The CDR3 consists of 18 residues. The CDR3 region is CSSSSGTRYRDRQGGYTF. The DNA of the CDR3 is TGTTCCAGCAGCTCCGGGACACGTTACAGGGATAGACAGGGAGGCTACACCTTC.

This clonotype has just a few counts. This chain links TRBV7-9 with TRBJ2-7; TRBD2 agrees at 11 bases. This CDR3 spans 19 amino acids. Germline values: CDR1 SEHNR, CDR2 FQNEAQ (reference sequence). Losses at the gene ends were 1 base for V and 1 base for J; bases not matched to a gene: 12. This CDR3 reads CASSLGSGLAGLRSYEQYF. CDR3 in DNA: TGTGCCAGCAGCTTAGGTTCTGGACTAGCGGGCCTCCGTTCCTACGAGCAGTACTTC.

This clonotype has just a few counts. The genes are TRBV28 and TRBJ2-1, with D possibly matching TRBD1 (7 bases). The CDR3 extends over 15 amino acids. Trimming cost V 6 bases and J 4 bases, with 16 bases left between them. The V gene's germline CDR1 is MDHEN and CDR2 SYDVKM. In DNA form, the CDR3 reads TGTGCCAGCAGGGACGGAGGGGGCCGGTACAATGAGCAGTTCTTC. It yields the protein CASRDGGGRYNEQFF. The full variable domain, completed using reference TRBV28 and TRBJ2-1, is DVKVTQSSRYLVKRTGEKVFLECVQDMDHENMFWYRQDPGLGLRLIYFSYDVKMKEKGDIPEGYSVSREKKERFSLILESASTNQTSMYLCASRDGGGRYNEQFFGPGTRLTVL.

This clonotype was seen a handful of times. This sequence joins TRBV7-9 and TRBJ1-2; tentative D call: TRBD1 (5 bases). Germline V lookup: CDR1 SEHNR, CDR2 FQNEAQ (reference sequence). The V and J ends lost 1 base and 6 bases respectively, with 15 bases between them. The CDR3 extends over 15 amino acids. The CDR3 region is CASSLVGAEKNGYTF. The CDR3 nucleotides read TGTGCCAGCAGCTTAGTAGGGGCAGAGAAGAATGGCTACACCTTC.